This T cell receptor (beta chain) was sequenced in a study of beta chain features in type 1 diabetes. The trim removed 6 bases at V and 11 bases at J, leaving 10 bases unmatched. The germline V gene encodes CDR1 MDHEN and CDR2 SYDVKM. The CDR3 totals 13 residues. Stem cell-like memory, regulatory, central memory and naive CD4+ cells were sorted via CD45RO/CCR7/CD25/CD127/CD95/CD27. Reverse transcribing all isolated RNA meant expressed TCRB transcripts were sequenced. Measured with immunoSEQ multiplex PCR; TCRdb has only the in-frame clones, and not every one. The repertoire holds 120,000 to 150,000 clones, with less than 9% as singletons. This clone was seen only a few times. As yet, its antigen is unknown. General study findings and limits: Moderate but significant shortening of TCRB CDR3s was recorded in all four CD4+ subsets from Type 1 diabetes patients.

The V and J genes are TRBV28 and TRBJ1-1; the match to TRBD1 covers 9 bases. This clonotype originated in a woman aged 25-40 years in good health. Sequenced material: central memory CD4+ T cells from blood. The CDR3 loop is CASSPGDRARAFF. In DNA, the CDR3 is TGTGCCAGCAGCCCCGGGGACAGGGCGAGGGCTTTCTTT.